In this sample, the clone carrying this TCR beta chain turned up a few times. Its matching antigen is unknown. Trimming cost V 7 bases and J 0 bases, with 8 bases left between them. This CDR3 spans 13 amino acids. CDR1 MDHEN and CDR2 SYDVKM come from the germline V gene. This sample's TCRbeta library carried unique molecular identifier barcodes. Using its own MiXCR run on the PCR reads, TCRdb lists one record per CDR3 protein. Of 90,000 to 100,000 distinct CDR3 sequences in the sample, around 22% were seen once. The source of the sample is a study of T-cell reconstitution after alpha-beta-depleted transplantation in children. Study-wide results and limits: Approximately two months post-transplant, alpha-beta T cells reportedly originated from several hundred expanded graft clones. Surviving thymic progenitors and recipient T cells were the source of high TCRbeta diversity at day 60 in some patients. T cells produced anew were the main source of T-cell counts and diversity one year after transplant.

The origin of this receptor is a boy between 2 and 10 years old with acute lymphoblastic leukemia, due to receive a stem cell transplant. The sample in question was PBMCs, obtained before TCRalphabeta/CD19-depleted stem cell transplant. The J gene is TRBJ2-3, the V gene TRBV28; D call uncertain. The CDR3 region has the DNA TGTGCCAGCACCATCTCTAGCACAGATACGCAGTATTTT. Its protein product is CASTISSTDTQYF. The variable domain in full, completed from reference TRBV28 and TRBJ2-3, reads DVKVTQSSRYLVKRTGEKVFLECVQDMDHENMFWYRQDPGLGLRLIYFSYDVKMKEKGDIPEGYSVSREKKERFSLILESASTNQTSMYLCASTISSTDTQYFGPGTRLTVL.